This T cell receptor (beta chain) was recorded in a study of blood T cell repertoires in COVID-19. Study-level background: In each case, the material was cDNA or gDNA derived from T cells, B-cell-depleted T cells, or PBMCs.

CDR3 length: 13 amino acids. V was trimmed by 9 bases and J by 4 bases, leaving 16 bases between them. Germline V gene lookup returns CDR1 SGHKS and CDR2 YYEKEE (reference sequence). Generated by immunoSEQ multiplex PCR, the TCRdb table keeps only in-frame clones and is missing some. The sample has approximately 180,000 clones, around 80% seen once. J is TRBJ1-2 and V is TRBV5-5; D gene uncertain. The sequence derives from a woman aged 40 to 49 with COVID-19, enrolled during active disease. Specimen: peripheral blood. In DNA form, the CDR3 reads TGTGCCACCTCCCCATTGACAAGCTATGGCTACACCTTC. Amino acids: CATSPLTSYGYTF. The full variable domain, completed using reference TRBV5-5 and TRBJ1-2, is DAGVTQSPTHLIKTRGQQVTLRCSPISGHKSVSWYQQVLGQGPQFIFQYYEKEERGRGNFPDRFSARQFPNYSSELNVNALLLGDSALYLCATSPLTSYGYTFGSGTRLTVV.